The rows below give T cell receptor beta chains drawn from one sample of a study of blood T cell repertoires in COVID-19. The protocol was immunoSEQ multiplex PCR, while the TCRdb copy is restricted to in-frame clones and leaves out a portion. The sample lists some 250,000 clones; about 90% were seen once. The source material was peripheral blood. The receptors were gathered from a man in his sixties who had recovered from COVID-19. Each CDR3 is given with its conserved first and last residue. The D gene is left open where the match is weak.

TRBJ1-6 | TRBV7-9 | TRBD1 | TGTGCCAGCAGCCGGGGACAGGGGGCGAGCTCACCCCTCCACTTT | CASSRGQGASSPLHF
TRBJ2-4 | TRBV6-5 | TRBD1 | TGTGCCAGCAGTAAAAGGGGGCTAGAAAACATTCAGTACTTC | CASSKRGLENIQYF
TRBJ2-6 | TRBV3-1/TRBV3-2 | - | TGTGCCAGCAGCCAAGGGACACTAAGCTCTGGGGCCAACGTCCTGACTTTC | CASSQGTLSSGANVLTF
TRBJ2-1 | TRBV3-1/TRBV3-2 | - | TGTGCCAGCAGCGGATGGGGCTATGAGCAGTTCTTC | CASSGWGYEQFF
TRBJ2-1 | TRBV20-1 | TRBD1 | TGCAGTGCTAGTGGCTCGGGACAGTTCTACAATGAGCAGTTCTTC | CSASGSGQFYNEQFF
TRBJ1-1 | TRBV10-2 | - | TGCGCCAGCAGTTGGCAGTTTAACACTGAAGCTTTCTTT | CASSWQFNTEAFF
TRBJ1-5 | TRBV5-1 | TRBD1 | TGCGCCAGCAGCCCGACAGGGTCCGGTCAGCCCCAGCATTTT | CASSPTGSGQPQHF
TRBJ2-7 | TRBV6-5 | TRBD1 | TGTGCCAGCAGTATGACAGGGGACGAGCAGTACTTC | CASSMTGDEQYF
TRBJ1-3 | TRBV30 | - | TGTGCCTGGGGCCCCAGGGGAAACACCATATATTTT | CAWGPRGNTIYF
TRBJ1-2 | TRBV5-4 | - | TGTGCCAGCAGCTTTGGCGGGAGCTATGGCTACACCTTC | CASSFGGSYGYTF
TRBJ1-2 | TRBV19 | TRBD1 | TGTGCCAGTAGTAGATTCCGGGACAGGCTCTTTGGCTACACCTTC | CASSRFRDRLFGYTF
TRBJ2-7 | TRBV30 | TRBD1 | TGTGCCTGGACCTTAAGGGACAGGGCCCTCTACGAGCAGTACTTC | CAWTLRDRALYEQYF
TRBJ2-7 | TRBV5-1 | - | TGCGCCAGCAGCTCGACAGAGTTCTCCTACGAGCAGTACTTC | CASSSTEFSYEQYF